Described below is a single T cell receptor (beta chain) sequence and its context. Libraries were prepared by immunoSEQ multiplex PCR; TCRdb keeps only in-frame clonotypes and omits some of them. Of 2 million to 2.5 million clones in the sample, around 93% were seen once. This sample is part of a study of shared clonotypes between healthy human individuals. The sequence was collected from a man aged 18-30 years in good health. Some clones in this sample may be carry-over from other donors' samples. The sequenced material came from naive CD4+ T cells from PBMCs. Subset of the sample: CD45RA+ positively selected.

CDR3 sequence reads: CASFRGNSYEQYF. As DNA, the CDR3 is TGTGCCAGCTTTAGGGGGAACTCCTACGAGCAGTACTTC. This chain joins TRBV28 and TRBJ2-7; perhaps TRBD1 as D (6 bases). The CDR3 contains 13 residues. The V end lost 8 bases, the J end lost 0 bases, and 11 bases lay between the germline ends. CDR1 and CDR2 from the germline V gene are MDHEN and SYDVKM.